A selection of T cell receptor beta chains follows, all from one sample in a study of T cells in Graves' hyperthyroidism and ophthalmopathy. TCRdb re-derived calls from the multiplex PCR reads in MiXCR, one entry per CDR3 protein. The top ten hold approximately 7.5% of the sample, which has around 450,000 distinct CDR3 sequences, 15% to 19% seen once. Sequenced material: blood. The receptors come from a woman aged 18-35 years with Graves' hyperthyroidism. Each CDR3 is given without its conserved first and last residue. The order of the fields is J gene, V gene, CDR3 protein.

>TRBJ1-2|TRBV10-3
AISVRGRVYGYT
>TRBJ1-2|TRBV12-3/TRBV12-4
ASRGTGGYGYT
>TRBJ1-1|TRBV18
ASSHDNTEAF
>TRBJ1-2|TRBV7-6
ASSSFRDGGYT
>TRBJ1-6|TRBV9
ASSGGGVKPNSPLH
>TRBJ2-1|TRBV12-3/TRBV12-4
ASSLKGGVSYNEQF
>TRBJ2-2|TRBV15
ATGRGAGNTGELF
>TRBJ2-7|TRBV20-1
SATGPFGTYEQY
>TRBJ2-3|TRBV3-1
ASSQEQGDLLGSDTQY
>TRBJ2-3|TRBV2
ARRGSRGGPTDTQY
>TRBJ1-3|TRBV12-3/TRBV12-4
ASSLSRAGNTIY
>TRBJ1-1|TRBV20-1
SARRTPGAF
>TRBJ1-2|TRBV30
AWSTWGGPGGGYT
>TRBJ2-1|TRBV10-3
ATTRTESYNEQF
>TRBJ1-1|TRBV11-3
ASSFGTGIMNTEAF
>TRBJ2-1|TRBV20-1
SRAGSYNEQF
>TRBJ1-5|TRBV28
ASSLPPRQGAIDRNQPQH